This T cell receptor beta chain was documented in a study of cytomegalovirus exposure and HLA in healthy donors. J was trimmed by 4 bases and V by 6 bases; bases with no gene match: 4. Germline V CDR1 and CDR2: MNHEY, SMNVEV (reference sequence). CDR3 length: 13 amino acids. With 60 Vbeta and 13 Jbeta primers, the PCR was carried out. Measured with immunoSEQ multiplex PCR; TCRdb has only the in-frame clones, and not every one. The sample records 140,000 to 150,000 clones, approximately 82% being singletons. Sequenced material: PBMCs. This clonotype was obtained from an older woman in good health and CMV-seropositive. This chain uses TRBV27 with TRBJ2-5, with 8 bases that match TRBD1. The CDR3 loop is CASSRTGLETQYF. The CDR3 DNA reads as TGTGCCAGCAGCCGGACAGGGCTAGAGACCCAGTACTTC.